This T cell receptor (beta chain) was recorded in a study of metastatic and nonmetastatic thyroid tumors. Across the study: Repertoire data that came from the blood and tumor or nodule tissue of malignant and benign thyroid patients were compared.

Each patient came to thyroid surgery without any prior treatment (of any kind). Study results and caveats: Patients with malignant thyroid tumors reportedly had significantly higher TCR beta diversity than those with benign nodules, in blood and tumor.

Concerning this clone: Its antigen is still unknown.

In the original processing: It was from CDR3 differences across clinicopathological groups that a distant-metastasis classifier for papillary thyroid cancer was built. From the PCR reads, TCRdb re-called clones with MiXCR. TCRdb, not the authors, supplied the V and J calls. The sample contains 14,000 to 15,000 clones, less than 4.5% of which appear only once. The germline CDR1 and CDR2 sequences are MNHNS and SASEGT. CDR3 length: 12 residues. The germline V and J ends were trimmed by 1 base and 2 bases, with 2 bases remaining between them. The V gene is TRBV6-1, the J gene TRBJ1-2, with D uncertain. The sequence came from a female donor with papillary thyroid cancer or a benign thyroid nodule (not recorded which). Some clones in this sample may be carry-over from other donors' samples. Sample: tumor tissue. The CDR3 sequence: CASSEGNYGYTF. CDR3 sequence (DNA): TGTGCCAGCAGTGAAGGGAACTATGGCTACACCTTC.